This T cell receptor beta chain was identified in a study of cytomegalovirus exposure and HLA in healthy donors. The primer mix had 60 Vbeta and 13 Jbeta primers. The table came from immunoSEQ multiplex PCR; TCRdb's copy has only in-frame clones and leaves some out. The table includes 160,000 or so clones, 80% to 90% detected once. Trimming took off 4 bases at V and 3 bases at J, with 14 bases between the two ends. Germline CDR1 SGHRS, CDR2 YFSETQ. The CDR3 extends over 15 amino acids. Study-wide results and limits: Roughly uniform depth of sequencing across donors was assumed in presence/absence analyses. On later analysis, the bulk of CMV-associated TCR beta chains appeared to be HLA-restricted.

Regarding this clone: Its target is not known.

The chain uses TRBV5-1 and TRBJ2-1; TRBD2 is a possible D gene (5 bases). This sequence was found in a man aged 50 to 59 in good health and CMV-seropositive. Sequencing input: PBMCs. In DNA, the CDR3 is TGCGCCAGCAGCGGGGAACCGGGAATCTACAATGAGCAGTTCTTC. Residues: CASSGEPGIYNEQFF. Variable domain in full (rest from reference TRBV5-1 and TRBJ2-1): KAGVTQTPRYLIKTRGQQVTLSCSPISGHRSVSWYQQTPGQGLQFLFEYFSETQRNKGNFPGRFSGRQFSNSRSEMNVSTLELGDSALYLCASSGEPGIYNEQFFGPGTRLTVL.